What follows is one TCR beta chain and its context. The CDR3 is made up of 14 amino acids. Trimming took 6 bases from V and 0 from J, leaving 8 bases between them. Germline V gene sequence: CDR1 SEHNR, CDR2 FQNEAQ (reference sequence). These data belong to a study of blood T cell repertoires in COVID-19. Across the whole study: Sites in the United States, Italy and Spain provided acute and convalescent COVID-19 samples. PBMCs, B-cell-depleted T cells, or T cells provided the cDNA or gDNA that made up the material.

Original processing notes: Amplification of reference gene primers was used by the study to estimate nucleated cell counts. TCRdb keeps only in-frame clones here, not all; method: immunoSEQ multiplex PCR. For V, J and clone size, that table is used; D and trimming come from the DNA. The repertoire includes some 250,000 clones, about 83% of them detected once, and 5.7% sits in the top ten. This rearrangement joins TRBV7-9 to TRBJ1-4; D unclear. The sequencing input was peripheral blood. This TCR was sampled from a man at least 80 years old with acute or convalescent COVID-19. The CDR3: CASSSMATNEKLFF. The DNA for the CDR3 is TGTGCCAGCAGTTCTATGGCAACTAATGAAAAACTGTTTTTT. Drawing the rest from reference TRBV7-9 and TRBJ1-4, the complete variable domain is DTGVSQNPRHKITKRGQNVTFRCDPISEHNRLYWYRQTLGQGPEFLTYFQNEAQLEKSRLLSDRFSAERPKGSFSTLEIQRTEQGDSAMYLCASSSMATNEKLFFGSGTQLSVL.